This T cell receptor (beta chain) was sequenced in a study of T cell responses to AZD1222 COVID-19 vaccine. Findings of the study overall: Donors in the cohort were predominantly white British and more often female, and clonal diversity was possibly underestimated. Without day 14 samples, only post-peak T cell repertoires were studied. Baseline seropositivity characterized only a handful of AZD1222 recipients.

Germline V CDR1 and CDR2: LNHNV, YYDKDF (reference sequence). V was clipped by 0 bases and J by 4 bases; unmatched bases: 3. There are 16 residues in the CDR3. Assay: immunoSEQ multiplex PCR; the TCRdb copy retains only in-frame clones and omits some. The sample consists of about 120,000 clones, 85% to 90% of them appearing once. Concerning this clone itself: As yet, its antigen is unknown.

J is TRBJ2-1 and V is TRBV15, with TRBD2 matching 10 bases. Sequencing used peripheral blood, obtained 28 days after the second AZD1222 dose. The TCR originated in an adult who received the AZD1222 COVID-19 vaccine. CDR3 DNA sequence: TGTGCCACCAGCAGAGATCCAGCGGGGGGGTACAATGAGCAGTTCTTC. Its protein is CATSRDPAGGYNEQFF.